This T cell receptor (beta chain) was retrieved from a study of cytomegalovirus exposure and HLA in healthy donors. Comment on this clone: Antigen unknown.

This CDR3 has 15 residues. V shed 0 bases and J shed 7 bases, with 11 bases lying between them. Germline V gene data show CDR1 as SGHRS and CDR2 as YFSETQ. The primer mix had 60 Vbeta and 13 Jbeta primers. The repertoire was sequenced with immunoSEQ multiplex PCR; TCRdb's copy has only in-frame clones and lacks some. This sample carries about 160,000 clones, with about 1.2% going to the ten biggest clones. Regarding the study as a whole: Per a prior analysis, the majority of TCR beta V segments were productive roughly 87% or roughly 30% of the time. Reportedly, a later analysis found an Asian-associated ancestry cluster had fewer N-insertions than the roughly 700-donor mean. Reports indicated that the classifier achieved high specificity and sensitivity in diagnosing cytomegalovirus status. Presence/absence analyses treated sequencing depth as roughly uniform across donors.

The chain recombines TRBV5-1 with TRBJ1-6; no definite D call. The sample was PBMCs. The TCR comes from a woman aged 55-70 years in good health and CMV-seronegative. CDR3 nucleotide sequence: TGCGCCAGCAGCTTGGATCGGAGTCCAAATTCACCCCTCCACTTT. Amino acid sequence: CASSLDRSPNSPLHF.